This T cell receptor (beta chain) emerged from a study of blood T cell repertoires in COVID-19. Study-wide background: The origin of the acute and convalescent COVID-19 samples was the United States, Italy and Spain. Nucleic acid was either cDNA or gDNA, and it came from T cells, B-cell-depleted T cells, or PBMCs.

Germline CDR1 is KGHDR and CDR2 is SFDVKD. Trimming took off 2 bases at V and 6 bases at J, with 12 bases between the two ends. The CDR3 length is 14 residues. Methods used by the authors: Reference gene primer amplification yielded estimated nucleated cell counts. Produced via immunoSEQ multiplex PCR; TCRdb's table is partial and in-frame only. Clone size and the V and J calls come from that table; the DNA yielded D and trimming. Among 200,000 or so clones listed, roughly 79% were seen once. Sequenced sample: peripheral blood. V usage is TRBV24-1 and J usage is TRBJ1-2; D is undetermined. The source of this sequence is a human donor with acute or convalescent COVID-19. The donor label of this sample is uncertain. This chain's CDR3 is CATSDWAGRDGYTF. CDR3 nucleotide sequence: TGTGCCACCAGTGATTGGGCGGGGAGGGATGGCTACACCTTC.